This TCR beta chain was documented in a study of regulatory T cells in long-lasting Graves disease. Broader study findings: Those with persistent Graves' had less TCR diversity than newly diagnosed patients.

The CDR3 has 13 amino acids. In germline, CDR1 is DFQATT, CDR2 SNEGSKA (reference sequence). V was pared by 1 base and J by 5 bases, with 9 bases between. Ten or more counts support this clonotype. Its antigen is still unknown. Time point: persistent/refractory GD, antithyroid drugs over 5 years with positive TRAb. PBMC-extracted RNA yielded the TCR library. Into tubes containing EDTA, about 9.6 milliliters of peripheral blood were drawn. To make TCR beta libraries, researchers used iRepertoire HTBI primers and Arm-PCR of CDR3 regions. One entry per CDR3 protein results from TCRdb running MiXCR on the multiplex PCR reads. The table records more than 650,000 distinct CDR3 sequences, about 30% of them present only once.

The starting material was peripheral blood mononuclear cells (PBMCs), obtained when the disease was refractory, from a patient treated with antithyroid drugs. The sequence was collected from a female donor with Graves disease. V usage is TRBV20-1 and J usage is TRBJ1-5; D might be TRBD1 (5 bases). DNA of the CDR3: TGCAGTGCTAGAGGGCAGGGTTATCAGCCCCAGCATTTT. Residues: CSARGQGYQPQHF.